The clone carrying this T cell receptor (beta chain) was counted at least ten times. Trimming left V 5 bases short and J 0 bases short, with 5 bases between. The CDR3 runs to 13 residues. The sample originates from a study of T cells after yellow fever vaccination. MiXCR, run by TCRdb on the 5' RACE reads, gives a single entry per CDR3 protein. The sample carries some 100,000 distinct CDR3 sequences, about 7.2% recorded once. The chain combines TRBV12-3 or TRBV12-4 with TRBJ1-5; no reliable D call. The material sequenced was CD4+ T cells sorted from PBMCs, taken 35 to 50 days after the first yellow fever vaccination. This TCR came from a man between 18 and 29 years old who received the YFV17D yellow fever vaccine. The CDR3 protein is CASSANSNQPQHF. The DNA of the CDR3 is TGTGCCAGCAGTGCCAATAGCAATCAGCCCCAGCATTTT.